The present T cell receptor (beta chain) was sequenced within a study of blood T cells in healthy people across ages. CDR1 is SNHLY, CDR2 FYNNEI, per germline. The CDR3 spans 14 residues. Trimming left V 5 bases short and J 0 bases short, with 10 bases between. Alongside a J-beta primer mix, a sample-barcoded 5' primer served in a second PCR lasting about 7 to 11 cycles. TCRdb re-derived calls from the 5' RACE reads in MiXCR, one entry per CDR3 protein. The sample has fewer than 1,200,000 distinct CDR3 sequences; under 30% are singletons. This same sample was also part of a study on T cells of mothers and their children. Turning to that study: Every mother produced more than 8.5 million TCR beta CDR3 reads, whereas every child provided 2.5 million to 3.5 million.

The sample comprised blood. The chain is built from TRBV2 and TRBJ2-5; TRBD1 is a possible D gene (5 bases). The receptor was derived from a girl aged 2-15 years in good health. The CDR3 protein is CASSTTAYQETQYF. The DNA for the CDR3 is TGTGCCAGCAGTACGACAGCTTACCAAGAGACCCAGTACTTC.